What follows are 11 T cell receptor beta chains derived from one specimen sequenced in a study of cytomegalovirus exposure and HLA in healthy donors. The PCR was carried out with 60 Vbeta primers and 13 Jbeta primers. Generated by immunoSEQ multiplex PCR, the TCRdb table keeps only in-frame clones and is missing some. The sample carries around 180,000 clones, about three quarters recorded once. The sample consisted of PBMCs. Receptor source: a woman aged 40 to 49 in good health and CMV-seronegative.

CDR3 sequence reads: CASSQDILGGRGGGDTQYF. The CDR3 coding sequence is TGCGCCAGCAGCCAAGACATTCTAGGTGGGAGGGGGGGTGGTGATACGCAGTATTTT. V gene TRBV4-3 combines with J gene TRBJ2-3; possibly TRBD2 for D (7 bases). The CDR3 contains 19 residues. Per the germline V gene, CDR1 is LGHNA and CDR2 is YSLEER. V was clipped by 0 bases and J by 6 bases, with 25 bases between them.

This chain uses TRBV9 with TRBJ1-1; TRBD1 agrees at 8 bases. The CDR3 spans 13 residues. Germline trimming cut 4 bases from V and 8 bases from J; bases unmatched to any gene: 7. Germline lookup yields CDR1 SGDLS and CDR2 YYNGEE. CDR3 sequence: CASSSGTGQEAFF. The CDR3, as DNA: TGTGCCAGCAGCTCCGGGACAGGCCAAGAAGCTTTCTTT.

The V and J genes are TRBV7-9 and TRBJ2-1; TRBD2 aligns across 14 bases. V lost 5 bases, J lost 9 bases, and 9 bases stayed unmatched. The CDR3 totals 16 residues. CDR1 and CDR2 from the germline V gene are SEHNR and FQNEAQ (reference sequence). This CDR3 is CASSLRLAGGRSEQFF. As DNA, the CDR3 is TGTGCCAGCAGCCTAAGACTAGCGGGAGGGCGGAGTGAGCAGTTCTTC.

This chain joins TRBV2 and TRBJ2-1; 12 nucleotides align to TRBD2. The length of the CDR3 is 14 residues. The V gene's germline CDR1 is SNHLY and CDR2 FYNNEI. V shed 6 bases and J 8 bases; nucleotides not matched to a gene: 5. The DNA of the CDR3 is TGTGCCAGCAGAGTGACTAGCGGGAGCGATGAGCAGTTCTTC. It translates to CASRVTSGSDEQFF.

The chain uses TRBV2 and TRBJ2-1, with D possibly TRBD1 on 6 matching bases. CDR3 length: 14 amino acids. V gave up 3 bases and J gave up 15 bases, with 21 bases separating them. In germline, CDR1 is SNHLY, CDR2 FYNNEI. The CDR3 DNA follows: TGTGCCAGCAGTGAGGGGTCAAACAGGGAGTCAGGGTTCTTC. The encoded protein is CASSEGSNRESGFF.

V is TRBV29-1 and J is TRBJ1-2; D is uncertain. CDR1 is SQVTM, CDR2 ANQGSEA, per germline. V was pared by 2 bases and J by 1 base, with 8 bases between. The CDR3 sequence is 13 residues long. The chain's CDR3 is CSVEFRFNYGYTF. The CDR3, as DNA: TGCAGCGTTGAATTCAGGTTTAACTATGGCTACACCTTC. The full variable domain, with the rest looked up from reference TRBV29-1 and TRBJ1-2, is SAVISQKPSRDICQRGTSLTIQCQVDSQVTMMFWYRQQPGQSLTLIATANQGSEATYESGFVIDKFPISRPNLTFSTLTVSNMSPEDSSIYLCSVEFRFNYGYTFGSGTRLTVV.

V gene TRBV6-5 combines with J gene TRBJ1-1, with D perhaps matching TRBD1 (6 bases). This CDR3 has 16 residues. CDR1 is MNHEY, CDR2 SVGAGI, per germline. Deletions cut 0 bases from V and 3 bases from J, with 14 bases between. This CDR3 is CASSYSRGGDDTEAFF. The CDR3 DNA reads as TGTGCCAGCAGTTACTCGAGGGGGGGCGACGACACTGAAGCTTTCTTT.

The rearrangement uses TRBV7-2 and TRBJ2-1; D possibly corresponds to TRBD2 (6 bases). Germline V CDR1 and CDR2: SGHTA, FQGNSA. V lost 5 bases to trimming and J lost 10 bases, with 9 bases between them. This CDR3 is built from 11 residues. The CDR3 DNA sequence: TGTGCCAGCAGCCTAGGAGGGGAGCAGTTCTTC. Protein sequence: CASSLGGEQFF.

The chain joins TRBV18 to TRBJ2-2; D is unresolved. The germline CDR1 and CDR2 sequences are KGHSH and LQKENI. V lost 0 bases, J lost 7 bases, and 3 bases lay in between. The CDR3 sequence is 12 residues long. The CDR3 DNA sequence: TGTGCCAGCTCACCACCCAGCGGGGAGCTGTTTTTT. It specifies CASSPPSGELFF.

The chain carries TRBV13 and TRBJ1-1; D remains ambiguous. This CDR3 is 12 amino acids long. CDR1 PRHDT and CDR2 FYEKMQ come from the germline V gene (reference sequence). V was shortened by 1 base and J by 4 bases, with 4 bases between the two germline ends. This CDR3 reads CASSLVSTEAFF. The CDR3 bases are TGTGCCAGCAGCTTAGTGAGCACTGAAGCTTTCTTT.

The rearrangement joins TRBV11-1 to TRBJ1-2; 12 nucleotides line up with TRBD1. The CDR3 consists of 16 residues. The J segment lost 5 bases and the V segment lost 3 bases, leaving 7 bases of the junction unmatched. CDR1 and CDR2 (germline): SGHAT, FQDESV (reference sequence). The DNA for the CDR3 is TGTGCCAGCAGCTTGGGACAGGGGGCTTCTTATTATGGCTACACCTTC. As protein: CASSLGQGASYYGYTF.